The sequence of this T cell receptor (beta chain) was determined in a study of T cell responses to AZD1222 COVID-19 vaccine. Here immunoSEQ multiplex PCR was the method, and the copy in TCRdb shows in-frame clones only, minus some. The sample contains 100,000 to 150,000 clones, roughly 90% of which appear only once. Regarding this clone: Its target is unknown.

There are 15 residues in the CDR3. The germline gives CDR1 SGDLS, CDR2 YYNGEE. V gave up 1 base and J gave up 3 bases; unmatched junction bases: 4. Points from the study as a whole: CD4 TCRs covered the whole spike, strongest at regions 160-218 and 743-854. Unmutated variant regions reportedly attract nearly half of all spike-specific TCRs.

The chain couples TRBV9 to TRBJ2-3; 8 positions match TRBD2. Source: peripheral blood, taken on day 0 of AZD1222 vaccination. This TCR was sampled from an adult in good health. In DNA form, the CDR3 reads TGTGCCAGCAGCGTAACGGGGGGGCGTACAGATACGCAGTATTTT. This sequence encodes CASSVTGGRTDTQYF.